These T cell receptor beta chains were read from a single sample in a study of blood T cell repertoires in COVID-19. Measured with immunoSEQ multiplex PCR; TCRdb has only the in-frame clones, and not every one. This sample has over 25,000 clones, with almost 85% found just once. Sequences were obtained from peripheral blood. These receptors originate from a man aged 60 to 69 with active COVID-19. The CDR3 runs from the conserved cysteine through the conserved F or W. D genes are given only for firm matches. Clone size, where shown, is once, few, many, or a class for clones that have expanded.

>TRBD1|once|TRBV18|TRBJ1-2
TGTGCCAGCTCACCCCTACCGGGACAGACTAACTATGGCTACACCTTC
CASSPLPGQTNYGYTF
>TRBD2|NA|TRBV19|TRBJ2-1
TGTGCCAGTAGTATCCCCCCGGGACTAGCGGGAGTGCGAGGAAATGAGCAGTTCTTC
CASSIPPGLAGVRGNEQFF
>NA|NA|TRBV5-6|TRBJ1-5
TGTGCCAGCAGCTCAGGGATCCAGCCCCAGCATTTT
CASSSGIQPQHF
>NA|NA|TRBV18|TRBJ2-4
TGTGCCAGCTCACCAGGCATAGCCAAAAACATTCAGTACTTC
CASSPGIAKNIQYF
>NA|NA|TRBV7-2|TRBJ2-1
TGTGCCAGCAGCTTAGGGGTAGCGGTGGGCAATGAGCAGTTCTTC
CASSLGVAVGNEQFF
>TRBD1|NA|TRBV5-1|TRBJ2-5
TGCGCCAGCAGCAGAGGGACAGACCAAGAGACCCAGTACTTC
CASSRGTDQETQYF
>NA|NA|TRBV18|TRBJ2-7
TGTGCCAGCTCCGGGGTTTCCTACGAGCAGTACTTC
CASSGVSYEQYF
>TRBD2|NA|TRBV5-8|TRBJ2-1
TGTGCCAGCCTTGCACTAGCGGGGTTGTGGCGGCAGTTCTTC
CASLALAGLWRQFF
>NA|NA|TRBV29-1|TRBJ1-3
TGCAGCGCGAAGGGGCCTGGAAACACCATATATTTT
CSAKGPGNTIYF
>TRBD1|NA|TRBV29-1|TRBJ1-1
TGCAGCGTTTTGCAGGGGGCAATTGAAGCTTTCTTT
CSVLQGAIEAFF
>NA|NA|TRBV21-1|TRBJ2-1
TGTGCCAGCACCACAAATTCGGGGGGCGACGACTCCTACAATGAGCAGTTCTTC
CASTTNSGGDDSYNEQFF
>NA|NA|TRBV28|TRBJ2-2
TGTGCCAGTTTGGTGGGACAGAACACCGGGGAGCTGTTTTTT
CASLVGQNTGELFF
>NA|NA|TRBV6-6|TRBJ2-5
TGTGCCAGCAGTTACTCGAACAGGGAAGAGACCCAGTACTTC
CASSYSNREETQYF
>TRBD2|NA|TRBV9|TRBJ2-1
TGTGCCAGCAGAGCGGGACTAGCGGGAGGATATGGGGAGCAGTTCTTC
CASRAGLAGGYGEQFF
>TRBD2|few|TRBV27|TRBJ2-1
TGTGCCAGCAGTCCCCCTAGCGGGAGGGCTAGAGGTGCTGAGCAGTTCTTC
CASSPPSGRARGAEQFF
>TRBD2|NA|TRBV5-6|TRBJ2-3
TGTGCCAGCAGCTTGGCTCCGACTAGCGCAGATACGCAGTATTTT
CASSLAPTSADTQYF
>TRBD2|once|TRBV2|TRBJ2-1
TGTGCCAGCAGGGGAATCGGACTAGCGGTGATGAGCTCCTACAATGAGCAGTTCTTC
CASRGIGLAVMSSYNEQFF
>TRBD2|once|TRBV9|TRBJ2-2
TGTGCCAGCAGCACCCGAGCGGGACTGGAGGGATTAGGGGAGCTGTTTTTT
CASSTRAGLEGLGELFF
>TRBD2|NA|TRBV19|TRBJ2-1
TGTGCCAGTACTCCGCGGGGGAGCTCCTACAATGAGCAGTTCTTC
CASTPRGSSYNEQFF
>TRBD2|NA|TRBV30|TRBJ2-1
TGTGCCCGGGATATACTAGCGGGTTTGGGAAATGAGCAGTTCTTC
CARDILAGLGNEQFF
>NA|NA|TRBV7-9|TRBJ1-1
TGTGCCAGCAGCTCGCGGGTGGGCACTGAAGCTTTCTTT
CASSSRVGTEAFF
>TRBD2|NA|TRBV19|TRBJ2-1
TGTGCGAGTAGTAACGCCTTTAGAAGCGGGAGGGCCCTAGGCCCGTTGGCCAATGAGCAGTTCTTC
CASSNAFRSGRALGPLANEQFF